This paragraph reports one TCR beta chain. No antigen is known for it. This sample was taken from a study of OX40 agonist ivuxolimab in advanced cancers. Some clones are missing from TCRdb's copy, which holds only in-frame ones; the method was immunoSEQ multiplex PCR. The repertoire holds 100,000 or so clones, with roughly 84% as singletons. Points from the study as a whole: At 0.1 to 3.0 mg/kg, clonal expansion of CD4+ and CD8+ blood T cells had occurred by week 6. CD8+ T cells averaged more expanded clones than CD4+. Certain nonresponding patients likewise had low normalized T-cell clonal expansion.

Germline-derived CDR1 and CDR2 are MNHEY and SMNVEV (reference sequence). CDR3 length: 15 residues. The sequence was collected from an adult with an advanced solid tumor such as melanoma, head and neck, liver or kidney cancer. V usage is TRBV27 and J usage is TRBJ2-5; 9 bases are a match to TRBD1. The J call could be wrong; TRBJ2-7 is a better fit for the DNA end. This specimen was CD4+ or CD8+ T cells sorted from blood, taken in a trial of the OX40 agonist ivuxolimab. CDR3 bases: TGTGCCAGCAGAGCCAGGGACAGGGTTTCCTACGAGCAGTACTTC. Amino acids: CASRARDRVSYEQYF.